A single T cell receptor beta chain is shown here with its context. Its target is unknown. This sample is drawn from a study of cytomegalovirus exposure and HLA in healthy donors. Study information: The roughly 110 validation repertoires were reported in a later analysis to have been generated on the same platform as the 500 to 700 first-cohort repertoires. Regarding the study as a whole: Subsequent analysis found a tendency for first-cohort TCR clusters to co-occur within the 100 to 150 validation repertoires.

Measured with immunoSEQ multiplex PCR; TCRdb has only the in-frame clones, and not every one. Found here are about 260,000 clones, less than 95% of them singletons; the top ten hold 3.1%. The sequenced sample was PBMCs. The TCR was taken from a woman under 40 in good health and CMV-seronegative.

CDR3: CASSPGLGNTEAFF. The CDR3 DNA reads TGCGCCAGCAGCCCGGGACTGGGGAACACTGAAGCTTTCTTT. The chain recombines TRBV5-1 with TRBJ1-1; perhaps TRBD1 as D (5 bases). CDR3 size: 14 residues. The germline V and J ends were trimmed by 4 bases and 1 base, with 11 bases remaining between them. The germline V gene has CDR1 SGHRS and CDR2 YFSETQ.